These 2 T cell receptor beta chains share one sample of origin, sequenced in a study of blood T cell repertoires in COVID-19. Method: immunoSEQ multiplex PCR; TCRdb's copy keeps in-frame clones and lacks some. Altogether about 240,000 clones are present, roughly 86% being singletons, with the ten largest covering 2.5% to 3.5%. Specimen: PBMCs or T cells enriched from blood (not recorded which). Receptors were obtained from a woman in her 40s with acute COVID-19.

V and J are TRBV9 and TRBJ2-2, with 7 bases fitting TRBD2. With 4 bases clipped from V and 2 bases from J, the junction kept 5 bases outside the gene matches. The V gene's germline CDR1 is SGDLS and CDR2 YYNGEE. The CDR3 spans 15 residues. The CDR3 region is CASSPRLANTGELFF. In DNA form, the CDR3 reads TGTGCCAGCAGCCCCCGACTAGCTAACACCGGGGAGCTGTTTTTT.

The rearrangement links TRBV5-8 to TRBJ1-4; a weak D match, TRBD1 (6 bases). The V end lost 4 bases, the J end lost 0 bases, and 13 bases lay between the germline ends. Germline V gene sequence: CDR1 SGHTS, CDR2 YDEGEE. The CDR3 runs to 16 residues. In DNA form, the CDR3 reads TGTGCCAGCAGCGGGGGACATACCTCAACTAATGAAAAACTGTTTTTT. Protein product: CASSGGHTSTNEKLFF.